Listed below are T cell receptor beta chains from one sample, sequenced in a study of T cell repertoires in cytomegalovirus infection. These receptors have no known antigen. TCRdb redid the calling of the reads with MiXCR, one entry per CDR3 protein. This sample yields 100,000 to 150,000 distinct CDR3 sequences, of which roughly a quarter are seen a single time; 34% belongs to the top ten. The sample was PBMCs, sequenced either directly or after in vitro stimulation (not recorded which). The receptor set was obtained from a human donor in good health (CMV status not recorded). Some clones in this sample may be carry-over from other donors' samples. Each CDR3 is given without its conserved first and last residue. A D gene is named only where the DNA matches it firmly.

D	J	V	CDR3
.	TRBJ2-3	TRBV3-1	ASSPLGSTITDTQY
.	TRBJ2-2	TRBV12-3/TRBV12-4	ASSFSLNTGELF
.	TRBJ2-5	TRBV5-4	ASSLSGAETQY
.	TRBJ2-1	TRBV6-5	ASSYSKRSNEQF
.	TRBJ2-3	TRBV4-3	ASSQAGRDTQY
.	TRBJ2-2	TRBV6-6	ASSSESFGELF
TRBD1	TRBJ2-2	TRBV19	ASSTTGIGELF
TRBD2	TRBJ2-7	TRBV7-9	ASTPMTSGYEQY
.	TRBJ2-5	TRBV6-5	ASSYGLRGQETQY
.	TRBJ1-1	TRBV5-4	ASSLLGANTEAF
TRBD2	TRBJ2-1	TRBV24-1	ATSPRLALNNEQF
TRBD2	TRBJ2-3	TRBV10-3	AISEPLAGGSTDTQY
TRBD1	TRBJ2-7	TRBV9	ARKTGDESSYEQY
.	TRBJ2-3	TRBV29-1	SVAVTGDWDTQY
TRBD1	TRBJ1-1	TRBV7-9	ASSRGQGGTEAF
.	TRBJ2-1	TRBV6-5	ASGTFYNEQF
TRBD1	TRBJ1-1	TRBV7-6	ASSAPGQGSTEAF
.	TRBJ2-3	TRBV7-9	ASSLALSDPRTDTQY
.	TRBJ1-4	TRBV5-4	ASSLDGTRNEKLF
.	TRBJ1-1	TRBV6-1	ASENSRMNTEAF
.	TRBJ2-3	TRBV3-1	ASSQVPTDTQY
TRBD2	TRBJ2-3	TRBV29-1	SVDRGDWLAGGGFGTDTQY
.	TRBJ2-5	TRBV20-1	SATTGFNVETQY
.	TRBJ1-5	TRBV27	ASSFQGGNQPQH
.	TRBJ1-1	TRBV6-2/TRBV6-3	ASSYTLGSMNTEAF
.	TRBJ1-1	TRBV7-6	ASSLGGRTVNTEAF
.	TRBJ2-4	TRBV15	ATSRDPGAKNIQY
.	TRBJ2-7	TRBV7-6	ASSLGAGVYEQY
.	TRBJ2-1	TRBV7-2	ASSDATSWNEQF
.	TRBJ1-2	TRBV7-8	ASSSPGSYGYT
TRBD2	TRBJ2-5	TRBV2	ASSEVSGGWKTQY
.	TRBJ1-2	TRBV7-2	ASSLQGGDYGYT
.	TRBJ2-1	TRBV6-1	ASRRVQEYNEQF
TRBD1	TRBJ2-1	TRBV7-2	ASSLGQGAQNEQF
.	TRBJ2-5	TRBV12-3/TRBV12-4	ASSFTGLETQY
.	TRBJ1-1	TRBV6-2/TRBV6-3	ASSYGLPNTEAF
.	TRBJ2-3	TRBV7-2	ASSSYRTVAQY
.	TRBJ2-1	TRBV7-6	ASSPFPRGFSYNEQF
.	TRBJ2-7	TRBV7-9	ASSMDYREQY
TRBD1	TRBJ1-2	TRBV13	ASSFRTGILGGYT
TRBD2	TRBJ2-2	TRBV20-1	SARTSGVANTGELF
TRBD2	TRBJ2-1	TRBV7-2	ASSLSGRALNEQF
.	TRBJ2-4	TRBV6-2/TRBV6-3	ASSYRARTRGPIQY
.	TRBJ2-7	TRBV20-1	SAREGGVGYEQY
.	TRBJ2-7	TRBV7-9	ASSPRQELPYEQY
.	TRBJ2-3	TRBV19	ASSITVSTDTQY
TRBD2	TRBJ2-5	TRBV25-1	ASRRLAWETQY
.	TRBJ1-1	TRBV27	ASSWGGNTEAF
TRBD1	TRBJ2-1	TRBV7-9	ASSDSSTGVYGGF
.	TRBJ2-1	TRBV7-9	ASSSRVSEPSSYNEQF
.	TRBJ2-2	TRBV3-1	ASSQIPRLLNTGELF
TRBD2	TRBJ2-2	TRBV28	ASSFSGRVSGELF
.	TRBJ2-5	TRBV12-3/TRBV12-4	ASSFLGFQETQY
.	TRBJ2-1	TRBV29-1	SVRSDGSYNEQF
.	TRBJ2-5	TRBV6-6	ASSYPGQQDETQY
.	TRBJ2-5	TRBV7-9	ASSLEGRISQETQY
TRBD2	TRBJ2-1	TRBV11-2	ASGLAGVVNEQF
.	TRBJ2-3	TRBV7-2	ASSWGLPRDTQY
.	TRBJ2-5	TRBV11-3	ASSFFSGPAGTQY